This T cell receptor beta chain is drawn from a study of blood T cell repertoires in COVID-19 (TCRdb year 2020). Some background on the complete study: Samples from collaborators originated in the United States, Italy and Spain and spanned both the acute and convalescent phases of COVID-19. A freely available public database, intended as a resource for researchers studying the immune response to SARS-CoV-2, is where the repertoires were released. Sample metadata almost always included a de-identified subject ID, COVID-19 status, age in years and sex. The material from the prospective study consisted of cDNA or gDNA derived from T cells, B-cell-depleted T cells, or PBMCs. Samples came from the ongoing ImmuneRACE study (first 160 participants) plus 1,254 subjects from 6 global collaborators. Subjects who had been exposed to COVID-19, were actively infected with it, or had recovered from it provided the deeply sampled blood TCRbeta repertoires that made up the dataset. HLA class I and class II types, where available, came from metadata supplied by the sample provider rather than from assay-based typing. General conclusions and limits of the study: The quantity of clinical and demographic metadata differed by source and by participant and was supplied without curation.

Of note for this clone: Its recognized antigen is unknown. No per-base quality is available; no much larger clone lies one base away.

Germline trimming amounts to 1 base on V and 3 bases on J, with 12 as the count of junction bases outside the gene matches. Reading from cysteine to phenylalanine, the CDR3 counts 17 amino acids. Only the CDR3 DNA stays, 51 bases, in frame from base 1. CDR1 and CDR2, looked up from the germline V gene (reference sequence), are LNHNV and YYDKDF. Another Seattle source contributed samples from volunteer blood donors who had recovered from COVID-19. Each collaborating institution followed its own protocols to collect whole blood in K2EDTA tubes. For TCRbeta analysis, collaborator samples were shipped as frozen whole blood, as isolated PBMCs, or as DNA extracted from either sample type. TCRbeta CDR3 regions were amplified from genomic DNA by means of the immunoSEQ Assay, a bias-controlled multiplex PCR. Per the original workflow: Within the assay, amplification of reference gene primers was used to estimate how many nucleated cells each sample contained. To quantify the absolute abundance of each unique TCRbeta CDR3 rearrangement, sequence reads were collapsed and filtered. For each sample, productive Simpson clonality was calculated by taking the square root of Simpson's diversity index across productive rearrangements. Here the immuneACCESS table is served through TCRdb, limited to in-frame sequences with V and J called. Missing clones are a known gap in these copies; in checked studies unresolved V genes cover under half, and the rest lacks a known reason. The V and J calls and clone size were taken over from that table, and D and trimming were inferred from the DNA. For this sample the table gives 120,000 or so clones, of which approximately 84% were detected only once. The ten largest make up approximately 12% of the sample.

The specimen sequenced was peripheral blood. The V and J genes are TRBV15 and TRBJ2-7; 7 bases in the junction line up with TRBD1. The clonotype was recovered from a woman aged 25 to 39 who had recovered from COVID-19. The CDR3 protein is CATSRGAPGQPFYEQYF. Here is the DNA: TGTGCCACCAGCAGAGGCGCCCCGGGACAGCCTTTCTACGAGCAGTACTTC.